This entry lists 21 T cell receptor beta chains sequenced from one sample in a study of blood T cell repertoires in COVID-19 (dated by TCRdb to the early 2020s). Library preparation used the immunoSEQ multiplex PCR assay. The table was pulled from immuneACCESS by TCRdb, which kept in-frame rearrangements only. Such tables lose some clones; where checked, under half of the loss comes from unresolved V genes, and the rest has no known cause. The sample table contains 200,000 to 300,000 clones; only one count was recorded for around 86% of them. The ten most abundant clones make up approximately 3.5% of the sample. Sequenced: PBMCs or T cells enriched from blood (not recorded which). These receptors were obtained from a woman between 40 and 55 years old with acute COVID-19.

V usage is TRBV10-3 and J usage is TRBJ2-1; TRBD1 agrees at 8 bases. V gave up 5 bases and J gave up 9 bases; unmatched junction bases: 9. Germline V CDR1 and CDR2: ENHRY, SYGVKD. The CDR3 length is 14 residues. The CDR3 DNA sequence: TGTGCCATCAGTCCAGAAAAAGGACAGGGTGAGCAGTTCTTC. It is translated as CAISPEKGQGEQFF.

The genes are TRBV5-4 and TRBJ2-3; the D is unclear. V gave up 0 bases and J gave up 6 bases, with 8 bases separating them. The CDR3 covers 13 residues. CDR1 is SGHNT and CDR2 is YYREEE in the germline V gene (reference sequence). The CDR3 DNA reads as TGTGCCAGCAGCTTGGCCCCCCCGGATACGCAGTATTTT. Translating gives CASSLAPPDTQYF.

V and J are TRBV30 and TRBJ1-5; possible D gene TRBD1, 5 bases. Trimming removed 4 bases from V and 0 bases from J, with 10 bases in between. The CDR3 covers 14 residues. The germline V gene encodes CDR1 GTSNPN and CDR2 SVGIG (reference sequence). CDR3 in DNA: TGTGCCTGGAATAAGGGGATTAGCAATCAGCCCCAGCATTTT. This encodes CAWNKGISNQPQHF.

This clone has a single count. The V and J genes are TRBV2 and TRBJ2-1; the match to TRBD1 covers 11 bases. CDR1 and CDR2 from the germline V gene are SNHLY and FYNNEI. The CDR3 contains 11 residues. The trim removed 4 bases at V and 14 bases at J, leaving 1 base unmatched. The CDR3 sequence: CASSGDRGEFF. The CDR3 coding sequence is TGTGCCAGCAGTGGGGACAGGGGGGAGTTCTTC. Complete variable domain (other parts from reference TRBV2 and TRBJ2-1): EPEVTQTPSHQVTQMGQEVILRCVPISNHLYFYWYRQILGQKVEFLVSFYNNEISEKSEIFDDQFSVERPDGSNFTLKIRSTKLEDSAMYFCASSGDRGEFFGPGTRLTVL.

This chain links TRBV7-8 with TRBJ2-3, with 9 bases that match TRBD1. The CDR3 consists of 15 residues. Per the germline V gene, CDR1 is SGHVS and CDR2 is FQNEAQ. The junction had 4 bases not matched to a gene; V was cut back by 3 bases and J by 3 bases. The CDR3 DNA sequence: TGTGCCAGCAGCTTTGGACAGGGGAGGACAGATACGCAGTATTTT. The encoded protein is CASSFGQGRTDTQYF.

The chain is built from TRBV18 and TRBJ1-6; a possible D gene is TRBD1 (5 bases). CDR3 size: 18 residues. V was shortened by 5 bases and J by 4 bases, with 21 bases between the two germline ends. Germline V gene lookup returns CDR1 KGHSH and CDR2 LQKENI. CDR3 region: CASSEVSRGEMYNSPLHF. DNA for the CDR3: TGTGCCAGCTCAGAAGTTTCACGGGGGGAGATGTATAATTCACCCCTCCACTTT.

The chain couples TRBV7-9 to TRBJ2-5; D is unclear. CDR1 and CDR2 (germline): SEHNR, FQNEAQ (reference sequence). With 0 bases removed from V and 5 bases from J, the gap between germline ends came to 7 bases. The CDR3 is made up of 13 amino acids. Here the CDR3 DNA reads TGTGCCAGCAGCTTAGCCCAGGCGGAGACCCAGTACTTC. It encodes CASSLAQAETQYF.

The rearrangement uses TRBV15 and TRBJ1-5; D is ambiguous. Looked up from germline, CDR1 is LNHNV and CDR2 is YYDKDF (reference sequence). The germline V and J ends were trimmed by 0 bases and 1 base, with 7 bases remaining between them. This CDR3 region has 15 residues. The CDR3 DNA follows: TGTGCCACCAGCAGAGATCGCGCCAGCAATCAGCCCCAGCATTTT. Its protein is CATSRDRASNQPQHF. Drawing the rest from reference TRBV15 and TRBJ1-5, the complete variable domain is DAMVIQNPRYQVTQFGKPVTLSCSQTLNHNVMYWYQQKSSQAPKLLFHYYDKDFNNEADTPDNFQSRRPNTSFCFLDIRSPGLGDTAMYLCATSRDRASNQPQHFGDGTRLSIL.

This clone was recorded a few times. V usage is TRBV19 and J usage is TRBJ2-2, with 7 bases lining up with TRBD2. V was pared by 10 bases and J by 3 bases, with 8 bases of the junction left unmatched. Germline CDR1 LNHDA, CDR2 SQIVND (reference sequence). The CDR3 length is 14 residues. The CDR3 bases are TGTGCCACACTAGCGAGGTTTGACACCGGGGAGCTGTTTTTT. Its protein is CATLARFDTGELFF.

The V and J genes are TRBV14 and TRBJ1-1, with no clear D. The CDR3 is 13 amino acids. V was shortened by 1 base and J by 1 base, with 4 bases between the two germline ends. Germline CDR1 reads SGHDN; CDR2 reads FVKESK. CDR3 loop: CASSQARNTEAFF. CDR3 sequence (DNA): TGTGCCAGCAGCCAAGCTCGGAACACTGAAGCTTTCTTT.

This clone was found once. The rearrangement joins TRBV11-2 to TRBJ2-1, with TRBD1 matching 8 bases. Germline loops: CDR1 SGHAT, CDR2 FQNNGV. CDR3 size: 14 residues. Trimming took 6 bases from V and 2 from J; bases not matched to a gene: 3. DNA of the CDR3: TGTGCCAGCAGACGACAGGGGACCTACAATGAGCAGTTCTTC. Its protein product is CASRRQGTYNEQFF.

The V and J genes are TRBV2 and TRBJ1-3; TRBD1 might be the D (5 bases). Trimming shortened V by 7 bases and J by 14 bases, and 24 bases separated the two germline ends. CDR3 length equals 14 residues. Germline values: CDR1 SNHLY, CDR2 FYNNEI. This chain's CDR3 is CASKFRRDSASLYF. The CDR3 nucleotides read TGTGCCAGCAAGTTTCGTCGAGACAGCGCCTCTCTATATTTT.

The chain carries TRBV12-5 and TRBJ2-7; 13 bases agree with TRBD2. CDR1 is LGHNT and CDR2 is FRNRAP in the germline V gene. This CDR3 region has 19 residues. The trim removed 1 base at V and 4 bases at J, leaving 13 bases unmatched. The CDR3 nucleotides are TGTGCTAGTGGTTTGGAAACGAAACTAGCGGGAGGGCCTCTGTACGAGCAGTACTTC. Residues: CASGLETKLAGGPLYEQYF. The full variable domain, completed using reference TRBV12-5 and TRBJ2-7, is DARVTQTPRHKVTEMGQEVTMRCQPILGHNTVFWYRQTMMQGLELLAYFRNRAPLDDSGMPKDRFSAEMPDATLATLKIQPSEPRDSAVYFCASGLETKLAGGPLYEQYFGPGTRLTVT.

The chain is built from TRBV6-5 and TRBJ2-1, with 9 bases identical to TRBD2. The CDR3 sequence is 15 residues long. V trimming: 6 bases; J trimming: 3 bases; junction bases outside the gene matches: 6. CDR1 and CDR2 from the germline V gene are MNHEY and SVGAGI. The CDR3 DNA reads TGTGCCAGCAGCAGGGTAGCGGGAGACTACAATGAGCAGTTCTTC. It translates to CASSRVAGDYNEQFF.

J is TRBJ2-3 and V is TRBV4-1, with 12 bases matching TRBD2. The CDR3 spans 17 residues. With V trimmed by 0 bases and J by 6 bases, 7 bases remained unmatched. The germline CDR1 and CDR2 sequences are MGHRA and YSYEKL. The CDR3, as DNA: TGCGCCAGCAGCCAAGATCCTAGCGGGAGGGCCGGGGATACGCAGTATTTT. It translates to CASSQDPSGRAGDTQYF.

The gene calls are TRBV9 and TRBJ1-6; possible D gene TRBD1, 6 bases. V was clipped by 4 bases and J by 8 bases, with 13 bases between them. This CDR3 comprises 14 residues. The germline V gene encodes CDR1 SGDLS and CDR2 YYNGEE. Here the CDR3 DNA reads TGTGCCAGCAGCACGGGACCAGGGGATTCACCCCTCCACTTT. This gives the protein CASSTGPGDSPLHF.

This clone appeared a few times. The V and J genes are TRBV19 and TRBJ1-6; a weak D match, TRBD1 (5 bases). CDR1 and CDR2 (germline): LNHDA, SQIVND (reference sequence). Deletions cut 7 bases from V and 8 bases from J, with 18 bases between. The CDR3 length is 15 residues. CDR3 coding DNA: TGTGCCAGTACTCAGACAGCCGGTGGGTATTCACCCCTCCACTTT. It encodes CASTQTAGGYSPLHF.

This sequence joins TRBV27 and TRBJ2-7; a weak D match, TRBD2 (5 bases). The CDR3 runs 12 residues. V lost 11 bases to trimming and J lost 0 bases, with 11 bases between them. Germline lookup yields CDR1 MNHEY and CDR2 SMNVEV (reference sequence). The CDR3 DNA follows: TGTGCCGGGGAGCCCCACTCCTACGAGCAGTACTTC. It encodes CAGEPHSYEQYF.

This clone was counted only a few times. The chain couples TRBV19 to TRBJ1-5; 9 positions match TRBD1. J lost 6 bases, V lost 5 bases, and 5 bases had no gene match. Germline lookup yields CDR1 LNHDA and CDR2 SQIVND (reference sequence). The CDR3 extends over 14 amino acids. The CDR3 region has the DNA TGTGCCAGTAGTCCGGGGACAGGGATTCAGCCCCAGCATTTT. Protein sequence: CASSPGTGIQPQHF.

This chain uses TRBV7-9 with TRBJ1-2; 8 bases align to TRBD1. Per the germline V gene, CDR1 is SEHNR and CDR2 is FQNEAQ (reference sequence). This CDR3 comprises 14 residues. V shed 2 bases and J 8 bases; nucleotides not matched to a gene: 7. The CDR3 DNA follows: TGTGCCAGCAGCTTATCCGGGACAGGAGGCGGCTACACCTTC. This encodes CASSLSGTGGGYTF.

A single count supports this clone. The V call is TRBV5-1, the J call TRBJ1-4; a possible D gene is TRBD1 (5 bases). Between the trimmed V and J ends, which lost 0 bases and 4 bases, there was a span of 10 bases. From germline, CDR1 is SGHRS and CDR2 YFSETQ. The CDR3 covers 15 residues. CDR3 in DNA: TGCGCCAGCAGCTTGGAGACAGCGGGTAATGAAAAACTGTTTTTT. Translated, it gives CASSLETAGNEKLFF.